This T cell receptor beta chain is drawn from a study of blood T cell repertoires in COVID-19. Looking at the study overall: The United States, Italy and Spain were the sources of the acute and convalescent COVID-19 samples. Nucleic acid was either cDNA or gDNA, and it came from T cells, B-cell-depleted T cells, or PBMCs.

Per the study methods: How many nucleated cells were present was estimated from reference gene primer amplification. Libraries were prepared by immunoSEQ multiplex PCR; TCRdb keeps only in-frame clonotypes and omits some of them. From that table come the V and J calls and clone size; the DNA was used to work out D and trimming. The sample carries approximately 130,000 clones, 77% recorded once. Material for sequencing was peripheral blood. The TCR sequence derives from a man older than 75 with acute or convalescent COVID-19.

The CDR3 here is CASSLRPGLALKDTQYF. For the CDR3, the DNA is TGTGCCAGCAGCCTTCGACCGGGACTAGCGCTTAAAGATACGCAGTATTTT. This chain links TRBV3-1 (or the pseudogene TRBV3-2) with TRBJ2-3; TRBD2 agrees at 10 bases. The CDR3 covers 17 residues. The germline CDR1 and CDR2 sequences are LGHDT and YNNKEL (reference sequence). Trimming took 4 bases from V and 5 from J; bases not matched to a gene: 12.